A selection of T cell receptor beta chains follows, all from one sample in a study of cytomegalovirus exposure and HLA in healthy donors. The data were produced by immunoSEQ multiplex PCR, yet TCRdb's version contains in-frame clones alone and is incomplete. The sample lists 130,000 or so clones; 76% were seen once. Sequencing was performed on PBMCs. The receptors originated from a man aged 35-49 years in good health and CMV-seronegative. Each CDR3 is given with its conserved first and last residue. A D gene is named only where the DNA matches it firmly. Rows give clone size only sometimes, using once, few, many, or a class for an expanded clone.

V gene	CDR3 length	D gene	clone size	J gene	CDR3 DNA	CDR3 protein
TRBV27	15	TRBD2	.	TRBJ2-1	TGTGCCAGCAGTTTAGGAGGACTAGCGGGAAATGAGCAGTTCTTC	CASSLGGLAGNEQFF
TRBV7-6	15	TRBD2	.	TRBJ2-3	TGTGCCAGCAGCTTAGCCCCCGGGGGGGCAGATACGCAGTATTTT	CASSLAPGGADTQYF
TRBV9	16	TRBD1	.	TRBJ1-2	TGTGCCAGCAGCGTAGCTGAACAGGGGGCTAACTATGGCTACACCTTC	CASSVAEQGANYGYTF
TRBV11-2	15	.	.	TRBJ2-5	TGTGCCAGCAGCACTAGACCTAGCTCTCAAGAGACCCAGTACTTC	CASSTRPSSQETQYF
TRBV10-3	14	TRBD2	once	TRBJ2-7	TGTGCCATCAGTGTTAGCGGGGTGGGGTACGAGCAGTACTTC	CAISVSGVGYEQYF
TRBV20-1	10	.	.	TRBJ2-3	TGCAGTGCGGTCGGAGATACGCAGTATTTT	CSAVGDTQYF
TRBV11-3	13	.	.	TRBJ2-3	TGTGCCAGCAGCTTAGTAAGCACGGATACGCAGTATTTT	CASSLVSTDTQYF
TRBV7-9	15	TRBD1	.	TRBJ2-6	TGTGCCAGCAGCATCCAGGGGGATGGGGCCAACGTCCTGACTTTC	CASSIQGDGANVLTF
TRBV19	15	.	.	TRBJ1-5	TGTGCCAGTAAAAAAGACGGCGGTGTCAATCAGCCCCAGCATTTT	CASKKDGGVNQPQHF
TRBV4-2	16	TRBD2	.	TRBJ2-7	TGTGCCAGCAGCCAAGATCTATCGGGAGGTAGCGACGAGCAGTACTTC	CASSQDLSGGSDEQYF
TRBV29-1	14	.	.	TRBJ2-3	TGCAGCGTTGGTGGAGATTTCAGATCAGATACGCAGTATTTT	CSVGGDFRSDTQYF
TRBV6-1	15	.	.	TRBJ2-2	TGTGCCAGCAGTTTTCAGGACTCCAACACCGGGGAGCTGTTTTTT	CASSFQDSNTGELFF
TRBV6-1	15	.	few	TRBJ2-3	TGTGCCAGCAGCTCCTTTGGCGGGGACACAGATACGCAGTATTTT	CASSSFGGDTDTQYF
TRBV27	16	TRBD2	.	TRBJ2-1	TGTGCCAGCAGTTTACTAGCGGGAGCTAGGGGGTATGAGCAGTTCTTC	CASSLLAGARGYEQFF
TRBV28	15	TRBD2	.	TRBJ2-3	TGTGCCAGCAGCCTGGGACTAGCCAGCACAGATACGCAGTATTTT	CASSLGLASTDTQYF
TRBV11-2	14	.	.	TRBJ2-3	TGTGCCAGCAGACAAGATAGGGGTTGGGGTACGCAGTATTTT	CASRQDRGWGTQYF
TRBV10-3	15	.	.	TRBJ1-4	TGTGCCATCAGTGAGTCGTTAGAGGGAAATGAAAAACTGTTTTTT	CAISESLEGNEKLFF
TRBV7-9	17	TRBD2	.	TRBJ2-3	TGTGCCAGCAGCCCGGGACTAGCGGGGCCGAGCACAGATACGCAGTATTTT	CASSPGLAGPSTDTQYF
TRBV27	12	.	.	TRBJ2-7	TGTGCCAGCAGTTCAAACTACCTCGAGCAGTACTTC	CASSSNYLEQYF
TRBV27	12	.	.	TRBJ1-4	TGTGCCAGCAGTCTATCAGGGGCGGAACTGTTTTTT	CASSLSGAELFF
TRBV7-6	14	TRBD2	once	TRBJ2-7	TGTGCCAGCAGCTCCGGGGGGAGCTCCTACGAGCAGTACTTC	CASSSGGSSYEQYF
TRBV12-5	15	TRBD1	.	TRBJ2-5	TGTGCTAGTGGTTTTGGGACAGGGGCCCAAGAGACCCAGTACTTC	CASGFGTGAQETQYF
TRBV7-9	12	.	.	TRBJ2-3	TGTGCCAGCAGCTCCGGCACAGATACGCAGTATTTT	CASSSGTDTQYF
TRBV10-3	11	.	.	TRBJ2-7	TGTGCCATCAGTGAGAGCCGGGGACAGTACTTC	CAISESRGQYF
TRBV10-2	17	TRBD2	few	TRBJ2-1	TGCGCCAGCAGTGAAAGTTCGCTCCTAGCGGACTACAATGAGCAGTTCTTC	CASSESSLLADYNEQFF
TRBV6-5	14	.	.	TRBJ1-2	TGTGCCAGCAGGGGAAAGGGGCAAGTCTATGGCTACACCTTC	CASRGKGQVYGYTF
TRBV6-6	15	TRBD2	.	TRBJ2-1	TGTGCCAGCAGTTACTCTAGCGGGACCTACAATGAGCAGTTCTTC	CASSYSSGTYNEQFF
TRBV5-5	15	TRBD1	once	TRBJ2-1	TGTGCCAGCAGCTTGACGGACAGGGGGGTAGATGAGCAGTTCTTC	CASSLTDRGVDEQFF
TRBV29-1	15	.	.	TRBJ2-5	TGCAGCGCCCCTTTAGGCACAGGGAGGGGGGAGACCCAGTACTTC	CSAPLGTGRGETQYF
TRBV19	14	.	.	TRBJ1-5	TGTGCCAGTAGTATGGGAAGGGGGAATCAGCCCCAGCATTTT	CASSMGRGNQPQHF
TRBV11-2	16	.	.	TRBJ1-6	TGTGCCAGCAGACCTATACAGGGAAGTAGAATTTCACCCCTCCACTTT	CASRPIQGSRISPLHF
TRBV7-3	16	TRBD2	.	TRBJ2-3	TGTGCCAGCAGCACGGGACTAGCGGGGGCCGGAGATACGCAGTATTTT	CASSTGLAGAGDTQYF
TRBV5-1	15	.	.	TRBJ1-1	TGCGCCAGCAGCTTGGGTAGACTTACGAACACTGAAGCTTTCTTT	CASSLGRLTNTEAFF
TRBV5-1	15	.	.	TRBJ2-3	TGCGCCAGCAGCGGAAAGGACAGCAGCACAGATACGCAGTATTTT	CASSGKDSSTDTQYF
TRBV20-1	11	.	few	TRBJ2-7	TGCAGTGCTAGTACTAAATACGAGCAGTACTTC	CSASTKYEQYF
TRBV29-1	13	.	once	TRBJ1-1	TGCAGCGTTGAAGATTTCAGGCGCACTGAAGCTTTCTTT	CSVEDFRRTEAFF
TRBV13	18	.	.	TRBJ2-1	TGTGCCAGCAGCTTAGCCCTATACGACAGGTTTACCTACAATGAGCAGTTCTTC	CASSLALYDRFTYNEQFF
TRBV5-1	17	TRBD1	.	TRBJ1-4	TGCGCCAGCAGCGGGAGGACAGGGGACGGGACTAATGAAAAACTGTTTTTT	CASSGRTGDGTNEKLFF
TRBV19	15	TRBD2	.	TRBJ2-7	TGTGCCAGTAGTCCCCGGGGGAGGGAAGGTTACGAGCAGTACTTC	CASSPRGREGYEQYF
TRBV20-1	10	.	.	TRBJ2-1	TGCAGTGCCGGGAACAATGAGCAGTTCTTC	CSAGNNEQFF
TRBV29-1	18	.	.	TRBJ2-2	TGCAGCGCCGGAGACCTTGACAGGTCCCCTCCGAACACCGGGGAGCTGTTTTTT	CSAGDLDRSPPNTGELFF
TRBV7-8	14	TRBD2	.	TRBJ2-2	TGTGCCAGCAAGACTAGCGAGAACACCGGGGAGCTGTTTTTT	CASKTSENTGELFF
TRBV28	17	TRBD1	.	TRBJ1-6	TGTGCCAGCAGTCCCTCCAGTGGGACAGGGTTTAAGTCACCCCTCCACTTT	CASSPSSGTGFKSPLHF
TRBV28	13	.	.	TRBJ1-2	TGTGCCAGCAGTTTTAACAGTAACTATGGCTACACCTTC	CASSFNSNYGYTF
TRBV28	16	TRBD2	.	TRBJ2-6	TGTGCCAGCAGTTTAGGCGGGAGCTCTGGGGCCAACGTCCTGACTTTC	CASSLGGSSGANVLTF
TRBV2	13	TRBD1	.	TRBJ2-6	TGTGCCAGGACAGGGTCTGGGGCCAACGTCCTGACTTTC	CARTGSGANVLTF
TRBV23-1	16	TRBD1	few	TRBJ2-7	TGCGCCAGCAGTCAATGGCCGGGACAGGGACCCTACGAGCAGTACTTC	CASSQWPGQGPYEQYF
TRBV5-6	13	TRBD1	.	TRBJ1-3	TGTGCCAGCAGCCCGGACAGGGGACACACCATATATTTT	CASSPDRGHTIYF
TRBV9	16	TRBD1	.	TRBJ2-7	TGTGCCAGCAGCGCGGGGAGACAGGGTTGGGGCTACGAGCAGTACTTC	CASSAGRQGWGYEQYF
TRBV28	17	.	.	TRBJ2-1	TGTGCCAGCAGTGGATCCCCCGGCGCGGGATCCTACAATGAGCAGTTCTTC	CASSGSPGAGSYNEQFF
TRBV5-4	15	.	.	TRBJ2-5	TGTGCCAGCAGCCCCGGCGGAAGGCGCCAAGAGACCCAGTACTTC	CASSPGGRRQETQYF
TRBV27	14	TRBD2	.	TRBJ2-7	TGTGCCAGCAAAGGGGGACTAGCGGGAGGCGCCGGGTACTTC	CASKGGLAGGAGYF
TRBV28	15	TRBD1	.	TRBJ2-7	TGTGCCAGCAGTTTTGTCGGGACAGTCCCCTACGAGCAGTACTTC	CASSFVGTVPYEQYF
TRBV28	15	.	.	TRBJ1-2	TGTGCCAGCAGTTTTAGGGTGCAGGGCCGCTATGGCTACACCTTC	CASSFRVQGRYGYTF
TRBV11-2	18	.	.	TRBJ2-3	TGTGCCAGCAGCCTAGCGAAGGGGCTCGGACCTAACACAGATACGCAGTATTTT	CASSLAKGLGPNTDTQYF
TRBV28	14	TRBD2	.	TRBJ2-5	TGTGCCAGCAGCGCCGCGGGGGGGGGAGAGACCCAGTACTTC	CASSAAGGGETQYF
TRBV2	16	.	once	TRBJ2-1	TGTGCCAGCAGTGAAGCGGGACAAGTGGGTGAGAATGAGCAGTTCTTC	CASSEAGQVGENEQFF